This T cell receptor (beta chain) was captured by sequencing in a study of blood T cells in healthy people across ages. Study results and caveats: Higher diversity, along with more naive CD4+ cells, distinguished long-lived donors from aged donors. Percentage of naive T cells showed a strong correlation with TCR beta diversity.

Germline V gene sequence: CDR1 MRHNA, CDR2 SNTAGT. V shed 0 bases and J shed 9 bases, with 8 bases lying between them. The CDR3 consists of 12 residues. The authors ran a second PCR of 7 to 11 cycles using a sample-barcoded 5' primer and a J-beta primer mix. TCRdb re-called the 5' RACE reads with MiXCR, one entry per CDR3 protein. The profile shows 900,000 to 950,000 distinct CDR3 sequences, about 28% of them singletons. With regard to this clonotype: The antigen is unknown.

The people who gave samples were healthy Caucasians from Russia, aged about 6 to 100. Per sample, no less than 5.5 micrograms of total RNA were extracted. These sequences were also reported in another study, on T cells of mothers and their children.

This receptor was identified in a woman aged 40 to 55 in good health. The gene calls are TRBV6-4 and TRBJ1-1; D remains unclear. Sample: blood. The CDR3 here is CASSDSGRKAFF. The CDR3 bases are TGTGCCAGCAGTGACTCGGGCAGGAAAGCTTTCTTT.